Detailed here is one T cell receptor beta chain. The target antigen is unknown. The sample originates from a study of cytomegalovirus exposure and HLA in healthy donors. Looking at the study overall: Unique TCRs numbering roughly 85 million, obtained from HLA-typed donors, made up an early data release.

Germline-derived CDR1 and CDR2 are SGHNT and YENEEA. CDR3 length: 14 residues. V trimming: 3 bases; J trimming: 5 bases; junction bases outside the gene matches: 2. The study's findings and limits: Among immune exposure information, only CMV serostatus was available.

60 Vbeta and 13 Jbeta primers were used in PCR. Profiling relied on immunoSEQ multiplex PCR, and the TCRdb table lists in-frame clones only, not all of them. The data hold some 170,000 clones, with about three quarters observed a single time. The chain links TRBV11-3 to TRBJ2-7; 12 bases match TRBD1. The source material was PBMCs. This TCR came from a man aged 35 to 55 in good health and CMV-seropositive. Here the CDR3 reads CASSFGTGGDEQYF. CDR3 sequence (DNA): TGTGCCAGCAGCTTCGGGACAGGGGGCGACGAGCAGTACTTC.